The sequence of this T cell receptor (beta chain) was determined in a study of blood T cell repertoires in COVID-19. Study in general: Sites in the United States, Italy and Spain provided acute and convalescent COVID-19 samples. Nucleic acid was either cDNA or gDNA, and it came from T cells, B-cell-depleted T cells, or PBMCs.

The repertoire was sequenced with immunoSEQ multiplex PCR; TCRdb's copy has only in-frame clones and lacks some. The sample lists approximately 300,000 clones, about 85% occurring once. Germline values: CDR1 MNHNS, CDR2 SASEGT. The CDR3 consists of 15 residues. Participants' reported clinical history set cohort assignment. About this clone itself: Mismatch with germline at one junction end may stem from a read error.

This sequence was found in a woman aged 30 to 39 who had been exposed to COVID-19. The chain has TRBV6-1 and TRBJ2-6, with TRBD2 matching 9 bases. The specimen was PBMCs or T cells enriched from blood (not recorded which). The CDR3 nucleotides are TGTGCCAGCAGGGAAGCGGGAGGTGGGGCCAACGTCCTGACTTTC. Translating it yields CASREAGGGANVLTF.